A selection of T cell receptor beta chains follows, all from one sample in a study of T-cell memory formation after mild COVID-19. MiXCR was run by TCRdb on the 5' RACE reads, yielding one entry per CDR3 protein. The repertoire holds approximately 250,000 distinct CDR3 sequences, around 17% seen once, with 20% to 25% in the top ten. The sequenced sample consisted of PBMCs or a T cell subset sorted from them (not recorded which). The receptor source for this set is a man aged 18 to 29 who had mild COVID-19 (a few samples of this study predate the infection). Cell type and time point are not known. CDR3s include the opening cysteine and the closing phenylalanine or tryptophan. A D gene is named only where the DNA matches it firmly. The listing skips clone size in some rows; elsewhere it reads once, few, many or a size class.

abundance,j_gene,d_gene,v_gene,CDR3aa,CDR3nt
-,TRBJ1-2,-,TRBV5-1,CASSSGFGVYGYTF,TGCGCCAGCAGCTCAGGGTTCGGGGTCTATGGCTACACCTTC
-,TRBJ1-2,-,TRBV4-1,CASSQPRRGPSRGYTF,TGCGCCAGCAGCCAGCCTAGACGCGGCCCAAGTCGCGGCTACACCTTC
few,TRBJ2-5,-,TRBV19,CASSIGSSPRGKTQYF,TGTGCCAGTAGTATAGGTTCGTCACCTCGGGGAAAGACCCAGTACTTC
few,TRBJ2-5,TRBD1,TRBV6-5,CASRQTGHQETQYF,TGTGCCAGCAGACAGACAGGGCACCAAGAGACCCAGTACTTC
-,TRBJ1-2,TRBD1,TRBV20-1,CSAPDRGLRSYTF,TGCAGTGCGCCTGACAGGGGGCTTAGGAGCTACACCTTC
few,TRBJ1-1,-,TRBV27,CASSFAENTEAFF,TGTGCCAGCAGTTTTGCGGAGAACACTGAAGCTTTCTTT
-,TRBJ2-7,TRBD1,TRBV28,CASSLGTGITYEQYF,TGTGCCAGCAGTTTAGGGACAGGGATAACCTACGAGCAGTACTTC
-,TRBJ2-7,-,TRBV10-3,CAISEYGRRGQYF,TGTGCCATCAGTGAATATGGCCGCCGCGGGCAGTACTTC
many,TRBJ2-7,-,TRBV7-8,CASSNVGSYEQYF,TGTGCCAGCTCGAATGTCGGCTCCTACGAGCAGTACTTC
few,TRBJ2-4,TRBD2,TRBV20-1,CSATGLGKNIQYF,TGCAGTGCAACGGGACTAGGGAAAAACATTCAGTACTTC
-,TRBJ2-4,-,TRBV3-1,CASSLGGGKNIQYF,TGTGCCAGCAGCCTTGGGGGCGGCAAAAACATTCAGTACTTC
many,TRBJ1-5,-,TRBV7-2,CASSLRGGNQPQHF,TGTGCCAGCAGCTTGCGAGGAGGCAATCAGCCCCAGCATTTT
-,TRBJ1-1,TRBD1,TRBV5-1,CASSIHGTANTEAFF,TGCGCCAGCAGCATACACGGGACAGCGAACACTGAAGCTTTCTTT
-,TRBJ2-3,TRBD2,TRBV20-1,CSARRLAGTQYF,TGCAGTGCTAGAAGGCTAGCGGGTACGCAGTATTTT
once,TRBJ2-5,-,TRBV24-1,CATSDSRVETQYF,TGTGCCACCAGTGATTCTAGGGTGGAGACCCAGTACTTC
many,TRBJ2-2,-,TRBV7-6,CASSLAGVNTGELFF,TGTGCCAGCAGCTTAGCGGGGGTGAACACCGGGGAGCTGTTTTTT
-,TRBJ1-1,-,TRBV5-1,CASSLGGRQVNTEAFF,TGCGCCAGCAGCTTGGGGGGGAGACAGGTGAACACTGAAGCTTTCTTT
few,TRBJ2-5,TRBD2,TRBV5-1,CASSLGLAGAEETQYF,TGCGCCAGCAGCTTGGGCCTAGCGGGGGCCGAAGAGACCCAGTACTTC
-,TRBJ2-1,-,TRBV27,CASSFVLEQFF,TGTGCCAGCAGTTTCGTACTTGAGCAGTTCTTC
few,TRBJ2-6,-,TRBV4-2,CASSALPGTQSSGANVLTF,TGTGCCAGCAGCGCTCTTCCGGGGACACAGAGCTCTGGGGCCAACGTCCTGACTTTC
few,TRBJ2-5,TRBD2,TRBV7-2,CASSFNGGAETQYF,TGTGCCAGCAGCTTTAACGGGGGGGCAGAGACCCAGTACTTC
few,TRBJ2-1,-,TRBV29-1,CSGKVHTYNEQFF,TGCAGCGGTAAGGTGCACACTTACAATGAGCAGTTCTTC
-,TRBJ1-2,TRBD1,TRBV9,CASRAPGQAGYTF,TGTGCCAGCAGAGCTCCGGGACAGGCGGGCTACACCTTC
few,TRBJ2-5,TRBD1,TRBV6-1,CASSVQGAMKTQYF,TGTGCCAGCAGTGTACAGGGGGCAATGAAGACCCAGTACTTC
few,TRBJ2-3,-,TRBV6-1,CASSDGVLRGTDTQYF,TGTGCCAGCAGTGACGGAGTCTTGCGGGGCACAGATACGCAGTATTTT
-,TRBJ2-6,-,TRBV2,CASSPEVSGANVLTF,TGTGCCAGCAGCCCTGAGGTCTCTGGGGCCAACGTCCTGACTTTC
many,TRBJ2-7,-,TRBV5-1,CASSSQLSPPHEQYF,TGCGCCAGCAGCTCCCAACTTTCCCCCCCCCACGAGCAGTACTTC
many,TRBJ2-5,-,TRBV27,CASSLQGRQETQYF,TGTGCCAGCAGTTTACAGGGGAGGCAAGAGACCCAGTACTTC
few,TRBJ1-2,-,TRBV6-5,CASSSAGWRYGYTF,TGTGCCAGCAGTTCCGCGGGTTGGAGATATGGCTACACCTTC
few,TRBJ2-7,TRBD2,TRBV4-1,CASSQVFGGGSYEQYF,TGCGCCAGCAGCCAAGTTTTTGGCGGGGGATCCTACGAGCAGTACTTC
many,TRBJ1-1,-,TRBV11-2,CASSLDGNTEAFF,TGTGCCAGCAGCTTAGACGGGAACACTGAAGCTTTCTTT
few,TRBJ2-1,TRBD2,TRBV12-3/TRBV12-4,CASRLAGGDNEQFF,TGTGCCAGCAGACTAGCGGGGGGCGACAATGAGCAGTTCTTC
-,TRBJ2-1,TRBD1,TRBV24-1,CATSDRRTGRVYNEQFF,TGTGCCACCAGTGATCGCCGGACAGGGCGAGTCTACAATGAGCAGTTCTTC
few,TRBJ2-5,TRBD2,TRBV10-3,CAISVASGGMGTQYF,TGTGCCATCAGTGTAGCTAGCGGGGGCATGGGGACCCAGTACTTC
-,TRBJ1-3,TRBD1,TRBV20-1,CSARGQGISGNTIYF,TGCAGTGCTCGTGGACAGGGGATCTCTGGAAACACCATATATTTT
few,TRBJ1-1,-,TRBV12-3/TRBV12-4,CASSLAGPEAFF,TGTGCCAGCAGTTTAGCAGGGCCTGAAGCTTTCTTT
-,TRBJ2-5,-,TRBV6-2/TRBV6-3,CASSASSETQYF,TGTGCCAGCAGTGCCTCGAGTGAGACCCAGTACTTC